The 31 T cell receptor beta chains below were found in one sample sequenced in a study of T cells in Graves' hyperthyroidism and ophthalmopathy. RNA transcripts gave rise to amplified TCR beta CDR3 regions. First-round RT-PCR of the TCR CDR3 relied on the HTBI primer set. TCRdb reprocessed the multiplex PCR reads with MiXCR, giving one entry per CDR3 protein. Of about 300,000 distinct CDR3 sequences in the sample, 16% were seen once. Sequencing input: blood. The receptors originated from a young man with Graves' hyperthyroidism.

This clonotype was picked up a small number of times. The chain couples TRBV7-9 to TRBJ1-1; the D gene is possibly TRBD1 (6 bases). Germline CDR1 is SEHNR and CDR2 is FQNEAQ (reference sequence). V lost 4 bases, J lost 11 bases, and 29 bases lay in between. This CDR3 spans 17 amino acids. The CDR3 region has the DNA TGTGCCAGCAGCTGCCTGAGGGGGAGGGCAGCTCTTTCGGGGGCTTTCTTT. Protein product: CASSCLRGRAALSGAFF. Looking up the rest from reference TRBV7-9 and TRBJ1-1 gives the full variable domain: DTGVSQNPRHKITKRGQNVTFRCDPISEHNRLYWYRQTLGQGPEFLTYFQNEAQLEKSRLLSDRFSAERPKGSFSTLEIQRTEQGDSAMYLCASSCLRGRAALSGAFFGQGTRLTVV.

At least ten counts were recorded for this clonotype. J is TRBJ1-2 and V is TRBV12-3 or TRBV12-4; D uncertain. This CDR3 spans 14 amino acids. The V end was cut by 6 bases, the J end by 6 bases, with 17 bases between. The chain's CDR3 is CASSLFVDGDGYTF. For the CDR3, the DNA is TGTGCCAGCAGCCTATTCGTGGACGGCGATGGCTACACCTTC.

This clonotype appeared many times. The chain combines TRBV12-3 or TRBV12-4 with TRBJ1-5, with no clear D. Trimming pared 1 base from V and 6 bases from J, leaving 10 bases between. CDR3 length: 14 amino acids. The CDR3 DNA sequence: TGTGCCAGCAGTTTAGACTGGGAGGGTCAGCCCCAGCATTTT. Residues: CASSLDWEGQPQHF.

This clonotype was observed a handful of times. This rearrangement joins TRBV9 to TRBJ2-5; 9 bases fit TRBD2. The V and J ends lost 3 bases and 2 bases, in that order; junction bases with no gene match: 5. Per germline, CDR1 SGDLS and CDR2 YYNGEE. CDR3 length: 15 amino acids. CDR3 sequence reads: CASSAGAGGQETQYF. CDR3 DNA: TGTGCCAGCAGCGCGGGAGCGGGAGGTCAAGAGACCCAGTACTTC.

This clonotype was seen ten or more times. The V call is TRBV28, the J call TRBJ2-7; TRBD2 aligns across 10 bases. V dropped 2 bases and J dropped 2; count of bases not matched to a gene: 0. Germline CDR1 and CDR2: MDHEN and SYDVKM. The CDR3 spans 14 residues. CDR3 loop: CASSLSGRAYEQYF. CDR3 sequence (DNA): TGTGCCAGCAGTTTAAGCGGGAGGGCCTACGAGCAGTACTTC.

The J gene is TRBJ2-5, the V gene TRBV20-1; 13 bases are shared with TRBD2. J gave up 5 bases and V 3 bases, and 6 bases lay outside the gene matches. CDR3 length equals 15 residues. The germline gives CDR1 DFQATT, CDR2 SNEGSKA (reference sequence). This CDR3 reads CSASTSGRAGETQYF. The CDR3 DNA sequence: TGCAGTGCTAGTACTAGCGGGAGGGCCGGGGAGACCCAGTACTTC.

This chain joins TRBV9 and TRBJ2-1, with TRBD2 as a possible D gene (6 bases). The germline V and J ends were trimmed by 3 bases and 7 bases, with 20 bases remaining between them. Germline CDR1 and CDR2: SGDLS and YYNGEE. This CDR3 spans 16 amino acids. CDR3 loop: CASSEAPGLTRNEQFF. CDR3 bases: TGTGCCAGCAGCGAAGCTCCGGGACTTACTAGGAATGAGCAGTTCTTC.

The V call is TRBV20-1, the J call TRBJ2-5, with TRBD2 matching 12 bases. Looked up from germline, CDR1 is DFQATT and CDR2 is SNEGSKA (reference sequence). The CDR3 totals 15 residues. With 6 bases clipped from V and 5 bases from J, the junction kept 10 bases outside the gene matches. The CDR3 loop is CSATGLAGSGETQYF. DNA of the CDR3: TGCAGTGCCACAGGACTAGCGGGGTCCGGGGAGACCCAGTACTTC.

This clonotype appeared many times. The chain combines TRBV5-1 with TRBJ1-1; 7 nucleotides match TRBD1. Germline CDR1 and CDR2: SGHRS and YFSETQ. Germline trimming cut 0 bases from V and 3 bases from J; bases unmatched to any gene: 5. This CDR3 has 15 residues. CDR3: CASSLEDRTYTEAFF. For the CDR3, the DNA is TGCGCCAGCAGCTTGGAGGACAGGACCTACACTGAAGCTTTCTTT.

This clonotype was detected ten times or more. The CDR3 loop reads CASSLLAGSGRTEAFF. The CDR3 nucleotides are TGTGCCAGCAGTTTACTCGCAGGATCAGGGCGCACTGAAGCTTTCTTT. V gene TRBV27 combines with J gene TRBJ1-1, with TRBD1 as a possible D gene (5 bases). Trimming stripped 2 bases from V and 4 bases from J, with 17 bases between. CDR1 is MNHEY, CDR2 SMNVEV, per germline (reference sequence). The CDR3 contains 16 residues.

This clonotype was seen repeatedly, ten times or more. The genes are TRBV29-1 and TRBJ1-1; D is undetermined. The V and J ends lost 0 bases and 3 bases respectively, with 11 bases between them. This CDR3 has 14 amino acids. CDR1 is SQVTM and CDR2 is ANQGSEA in the germline V gene. In DNA, the CDR3 is TGCAGCGTTGAAGACGGGTTCAGAGACACTGAAGCTTTCTTT. It is translated as CSVEDGFRDTEAFF.

The V gene is TRBV11-2, the J gene TRBJ2-1, with TRBD2 identical over 10 bases. Unmatched junction bases numbered 7, after V lost 5 bases and J lost 6 bases. The CDR3 sequence is 15 residues long. The germline V gene encodes CDR1 SGHAT and CDR2 FQNNGV. In DNA, the CDR3 is TGTGCCAGCAGCGCACGACTAGCGGGTAGCAATGAGCAGTTCTTC. Translation: CASSARLAGSNEQFF.

This clonotype was seen repeatedly, ten times or more. V is TRBV29-1 and J is TRBJ2-7; 7 nucleotides match TRBD2. The trim removed 4 bases at V and 2 bases at J, leaving 8 bases unmatched. Per the germline V gene, CDR1 is SQVTM and CDR2 is ANQGSEA. The CDR3 totals 14 residues. The CDR3 DNA is TGCAGCGTTGTTGGGGCCGGACTAGCCTACGAGCAGTACTTC. Its translation: CSVVGAGLAYEQYF.

This chain links TRBV6-1 with TRBJ1-2, with TRBD1 matching 7 bases. The CDR3 length is 13 residues. J gave up 4 bases and V 5 bases, and 4 bases lay outside the gene matches. Germline V gene data show CDR1 as MNHNS and CDR2 as SASEGT. CDR3 in DNA: TGTGCCAGCAGTTCGGACAGGAGCTATGGCTACACCTTC. Protein: CASSSDRSYGYTF.

This chain uses TRBV7-2 with TRBJ1-3; D gene unclear. This CDR3 contains 15 residues. Per the germline V gene, CDR1 is SGHTA and CDR2 is FQGNSA. V lost 2 bases to trimming and J lost 0 bases, with 8 bases between them. The CDR3 nucleotides read TGTGCCAGCAGCTTAATGTCAGCCTCTGGAAACACCATATATTTT. It codes for CASSLMSASGNTIYF.

This clonotype was counted many times. V and J are TRBV24-1 and TRBJ2-1; 9 bases align to TRBD1. Germline lookup yields CDR1 KGHDR and CDR2 SFDVKD. The CDR3 length is 16 residues. With 4 bases clipped from V and 0 bases from J, the junction kept 3 bases outside the gene matches. The CDR3 sequence: CATSEKTGGSYNEQFF. The CDR3 DNA reads as TGTGCCACCAGTGAGAAGACAGGGGGCTCCTACAATGAGCAGTTCTTC.

About this clonotype itself: The junction departs from the called germline gene at one end, perhaps through a read error. The chain employs TRBV28 and TRBJ2-1; 8 nucleotides align to TRBD2. In germline, CDR1 is MDHEN, CDR2 SYDVKM. This CDR3 spans 14 amino acids. Here the CDR3 reads CASRVAGSYNEQFF. The CDR3 DNA sequence: TGCGCCAGCAGAGTAGCGGGATCCTACAATGAGCAGTTCTTC.

This chain links TRBV20-1 with TRBJ1-1, with D perhaps matching TRBD1 (5 bases). CDR3 length: 11 residues. V was cut by 3 bases and J by 7 bases, with 9 bases left in between. Germline V CDR1 and CDR2: DFQATT, SNEGSKA (reference sequence). Here the CDR3 reads CSARRQFEAFF. The CDR3 DNA reads TGCAGTGCTAGGAGACAGTTTGAAGCTTTCTTT.

This clonotype was detected ten times or more. CDR3 nucleotide sequence: TGCGCCAGCAGCCACACCGGGACAGGGGGCGACGAGCAGTACTTC. This sequence encodes CASSHTGTGGDEQYF. This chain links TRBV5-1 with TRBJ2-7; 12 bases fit TRBD1. J was trimmed by 5 bases and V by 4 bases; bases with no gene match: 7. This CDR3 region has 15 residues. Germline lookup yields CDR1 SGHRS and CDR2 YFSETQ.

This clonotype has at least ten counts. V and J are TRBV20-1 and TRBJ2-4, with 8 positions matching TRBD2. Germline loops: CDR1 DFQATT, CDR2 SNEGSKA (reference sequence). CDR3 size: 15 residues. With V trimmed by 7 bases and J by 0 bases, 8 bases remained unmatched. CDR3 loop: CSGLAGPLAKNIQYF. CDR3 coding DNA: TGCAGTGGTTTAGCGGGGCCCCTAGCCAAAAACATTCAGTACTTC.

The table lists this clonotype with many counts. This sequence joins TRBV29-1 and TRBJ1-1, with a tentative D call TRBD1 (5 bases). V was shortened by 7 bases and J by 3 bases, with 21 bases between the two germline ends. CDR1 is SQVTM and CDR2 is ANQGSEA in the germline V gene. CDR3 length: 15 amino acids. CDR3 sequence (DNA): TGCAGCGCTGGCCTATGGGGCGGCGGGGACACTGAAGCTTTCTTT. Translating it yields CSAGLWGGGDTEAFF.

This clonotype was seen a handful of times. The V gene is TRBV5-1, the J gene TRBJ2-5; the D is unclear. V was cut by 4 bases and J by 5 bases, with 18 bases left in between. The CDR3 is made up of 15 amino acids. Germline CDR1 is SGHRS and CDR2 is YFSETQ. DNA of the CDR3: TGCGCCAGCAGCCCGGGCATCGACGGTACGGAGACCCAGTACTTC. Protein: CASSPGIDGTETQYF.

This clonotype has more than one count but fewer than ten. The V and J genes are TRBV4-2 and TRBJ2-7, with D perhaps TRBD2 (5 bases). Germline-derived CDR1 and CDR2 are LGHNA and YNFKEQ. Trimming cost V 3 bases and J 7 bases, with 13 bases left between them. The CDR3 has 13 residues. This chain's CDR3 is CASSQSGRREQYF. Here the CDR3 DNA reads TGTGCCAGCAGCCAGTCTGGTAGGAGGGAGCAGTACTTC.

This clonotype was detected ten times or more. This sequence joins TRBV6-4 and TRBJ2-3, with D perhaps being TRBD1 or TRBD2 (6 bases each). The germline V gene encodes CDR1 MRHNA and CDR2 SNTAGT. The CDR3 contains 15 residues. V was clipped by 2 bases and J by 3 bases, with 12 bases between them. This chain's CDR3 is CASSDTQGGTDTQYF. CDR3 sequence (DNA): TGTGCCAGCAGTGACACACAGGGAGGTACAGATACGCAGTATTTT.

As concerns this clonotype: A clone one base away is much larger, so this may be a read error. The chain carries TRBV24-1 and TRBJ2-3; possible D gene TRBD2, 6 bases. In germline, CDR1 is KGHDR, CDR2 SFDVKD. The CDR3 length is 13 residues. V lost 11 bases and J 2 bases, leaving 13 bases between the germline ends. This CDR3 reads CASMEGNTDTQYF. The CDR3 nucleotides read TGTGCCAGCATGGAGGGAAACACAGATACGCAGTATTTT.

The rearrangement uses TRBV7-8 and TRBJ1-4; 9 bases are a match to TRBD1. Germline CDR1 and CDR2: SGHVS and FQNEAQ. J was trimmed by 6 bases and V by 1 base; bases with no gene match: 6. This CDR3 is built from 16 residues. For the CDR3, the DNA is TGTGCCAGCAGCTTAGATCCGGGACAGGGAGATGAAAAACTGTTTTTT. It encodes CASSLDPGQGDEKLFF.

The chain carries TRBV7-2 and TRBJ2-3, with D perhaps being TRBD1 or TRBD2 (5 bases each). CDR1 is SGHTA and CDR2 is FQGNSA in the germline V gene. With 5 bases removed from V and 3 bases from J, the gap between germline ends came to 15 bases. This CDR3 has 15 amino acids. CDR3 sequence: CASSVGPSRTDTQYF. CDR3 nucleotides: TGTGCCAGCAGCGTGGGACCTAGCCGAACAGATACGCAGTATTTT.

V and J are TRBV19 and TRBJ2-1; 12 bases match TRBD2. Germline CDR1 LNHDA, CDR2 SQIVND (reference sequence). V lost 3 bases to trimming and J lost 0 bases; unmatched junction nucleotides: 12. The CDR3 is made up of 20 amino acids. CDR3 region: CASSMGLAGQLLSSYNEQFF. The CDR3 DNA follows: TGTGCCAGTAGTATGGGACTAGCGGGCCAGTTACTGAGCTCCTACAATGAGCAGTTCTTC. Full variable domain (remainder filled in from reference TRBV19 and TRBJ2-1): DGGITQSPKYLFRKEGQNVTLSCEQNLNHDAMYWYRQDPGQGLRLIYYSQIVNDFQKGDIAEGYSVSREKKESFPLTVTSAQKNPTAFYLCASSMGLAGQLLSSYNEQFFGPGTRLTVL.

This clonotype was observed many times. The chain employs TRBV2 and TRBJ1-4; TRBD1 aligns across 7 bases. This CDR3 has 16 amino acids. Trimming removed 0 bases from V and 10 bases from J; junction bases left unmatched: 11. Per germline, CDR1 SNHLY and CDR2 FYNNEI. The CDR3 is CASSEAIPGAGGKLFF. Written as DNA, the CDR3 is TGTGCCAGCAGTGAAGCGATTCCAGGGGCAGGGGGAAAACTGTTTTTT. The full variable domain, rest sourced from reference TRBV2 and TRBJ1-4, is EPEVTQTPSHQVTQMGQEVILRCVPISNHLYFYWYRQILGQKVEFLVSFYNNEISEKSEIFDDQFSVERPDGSNFTLKIRSTKLEDSAMYFCASSEAIPGAGGKLFFGSGTQLSVL.

Only a few counts were recorded for this clonotype. The rearrangement joins TRBV7-3 to TRBJ1-1; TRBD1 matches at 11 bases. This CDR3 spans 15 amino acids. Losses at the gene ends were 5 bases for V and 3 bases for J; bases not matched to a gene: 5. Germline-derived CDR1 and CDR2 are SGHTA and FQGTGA. As DNA, the CDR3 is TGTGCCAGCAGCCCTGGGACAGGGGGTTACACTGAAGCTTTCTTT. It encodes CASSPGTGGYTEAFF.

This clonotype was observed many times. The V call is TRBV5-1, the J call TRBJ2-7; perhaps TRBD2 as D (6 bases). V gave up 4 bases and J gave up 5 bases, with 10 bases separating them. Germline V gives CDR1 SGHRS, CDR2 YFSETQ. CDR3 size: 12 residues. The CDR3, as DNA: TGCGCCAGCAGCGGTGGGGGGAACGAGCAGTACTTC. Protein: CASSGGGNEQYF.